These 3 T cell receptor beta chains were all obtained from the same sample, sequenced in a study of cytomegalovirus exposure and HLA in healthy donors (dated by TCRdb to about 2017). The library came from the immunoSEQ multiplex PCR assay. For the multiplex PCR, a mixture combining 60 forward primers for TCR Vbeta segments and 13 reverse primers for TCR Jbeta segments was used. TCRdb took over this immuneACCESS table, retaining in-frame rearrangements with V and J assigned. Such tables are incomplete; in checked studies, under half of the missing clones stem from an unresolved V gene, and the remainder is unexplained. Here the sample has around 210,000 clones; roughly 77% occur a single time. The ten biggest clones cover around 0.38% of the sample. Sequences were obtained from PBMCs. Every receptor here comes from a male donor in good health and CMV-seropositive.

The V and J genes are TRBV19 and TRBJ2-2; TRBD2 matches at 7 bases. Trimming took 6 bases from V and 6 from J; bases not matched to a gene: 7. This CDR3 is built from 14 residues. Germline V lookup: CDR1 LNHDA, CDR2 SQIVND (reference sequence). CDR3 coding DNA: TGTGCCAGTAGCCAGCGGGGAATCGCCGGGGAGCTGTTTTTT. Amino acid sequence: CASSQRGIAGELFF.

This chain joins TRBV7-9 and TRBJ1-1; tentatively, D is TRBD1 (5 bases). Looked up from germline, CDR1 is SEHNR and CDR2 is FQNEAQ (reference sequence). The CDR3 contains 14 residues. V was shortened by 5 bases and J by 1 base, with 11 bases between the two germline ends. The CDR3 nucleotides are TGTGCCAGCAGCCCACGGACAAGGAACACTGAAGCTTTCTTT. The encoded protein is CASSPRTRNTEAFF. Looking up the rest from reference TRBV7-9 and TRBJ1-1 gives the full variable domain: DTGVSQNPRHKITKRGQNVTFRCDPISEHNRLYWYRQTLGQGPEFLTYFQNEAQLEKSRLLSDRFSAERPKGSFSTLEIQRTEQGDSAMYLCASSPRTRNTEAFFGQGTRLTVV.

The J gene is TRBJ1-2, the V gene TRBV7-2; D is possibly TRBD1 (5 bases). Trimming cost V 7 bases and J 0 bases, with 15 bases left between them. Per germline, CDR1 SGHTA and CDR2 FQGNSA. CDR3 length: 15 amino acids. The CDR3 here is CASTSTGGPNYGYTF. The CDR3 DNA reads TGTGCCAGCACCTCGACGGGGGGTCCTAACTATGGCTACACCTTC.